This T cell receptor (beta chain) was recorded in a study of cytomegalovirus exposure and HLA in healthy donors. Findings and caveats of the study: Earlier analysis yielded a pattern in which most TCR beta V segments were productive about 87% or about 30% of the time.

This PCR relied on a set of 60 Vbeta primers and 13 Jbeta primers. Measured with immunoSEQ multiplex PCR; TCRdb has only the in-frame clones, and not every one. The table has 150,000 to 200,000 clones, around 84% seen once. On this clone: Its specificity is unknown.

The V gene end was trimmed by 8 bases and the J gene end by 1 base; junction bases not matched to a gene: 8. This CDR3 is 16 amino acids long. Per germline, CDR1 SNHLY and CDR2 FYNNEI. Sequencing was carried out using PBMCs. The sequence derives from a young man in good health and CMV-seropositive. The V gene is TRBV2, the J gene TRBJ2-2; TRBD1 aligns across 9 bases. The CDR3 protein is CASGGQGLKNTGELFF. The CDR3 DNA reads TGTGCCAGCGGCGGACAGGGGTTGAAGAACACCGGGGAGCTGTTTTTT.